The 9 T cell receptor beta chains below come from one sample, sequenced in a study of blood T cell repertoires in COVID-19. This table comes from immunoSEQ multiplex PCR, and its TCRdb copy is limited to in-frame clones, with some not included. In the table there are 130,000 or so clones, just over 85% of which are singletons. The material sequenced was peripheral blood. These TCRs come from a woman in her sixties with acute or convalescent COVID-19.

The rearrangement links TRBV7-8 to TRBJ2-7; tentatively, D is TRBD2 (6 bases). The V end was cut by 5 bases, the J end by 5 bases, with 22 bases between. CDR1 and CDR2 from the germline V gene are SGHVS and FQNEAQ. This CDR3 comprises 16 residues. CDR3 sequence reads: CASSPREAPWGNEQYF. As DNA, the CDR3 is TGTGCCAGCAGCCCTAGGGAGGCCCCGTGGGGGAACGAGCAGTACTTC.

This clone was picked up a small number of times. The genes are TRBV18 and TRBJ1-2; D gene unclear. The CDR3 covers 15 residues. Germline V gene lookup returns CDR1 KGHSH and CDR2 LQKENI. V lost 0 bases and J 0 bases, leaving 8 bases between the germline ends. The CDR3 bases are TGTGCCAGCTCACCACCGAGAGCCTCTAACTATGGCTACACCTTC. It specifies CASSPPRASNYGYTF. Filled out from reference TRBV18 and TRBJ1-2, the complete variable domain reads NAGVMQNPRHLVRRRGQEARLRCSPMKGHSHVYWYRQLPEEGLKFMVYLQKENIIDESGMPKERFSAEFPKEGPSILRIQQVVRGDSAAYFCASSPPRASNYGYTFGSGTRLTVV.

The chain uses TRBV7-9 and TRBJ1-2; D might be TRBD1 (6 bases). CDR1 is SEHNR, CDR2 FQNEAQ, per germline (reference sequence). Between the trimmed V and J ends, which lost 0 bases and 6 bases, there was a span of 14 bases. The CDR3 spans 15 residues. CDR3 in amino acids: CASSLARGTSDGYTF. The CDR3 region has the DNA TGTGCCAGCAGCTTAGCGCGGGGGACATCGGATGGCTACACCTTC.

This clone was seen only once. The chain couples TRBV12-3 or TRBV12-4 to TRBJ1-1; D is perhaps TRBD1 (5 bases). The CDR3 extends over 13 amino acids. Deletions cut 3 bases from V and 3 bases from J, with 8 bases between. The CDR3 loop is CASSFGGDTEAFF. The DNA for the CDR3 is TGTGCCAGCAGTTTTGGGGGGGACACTGAAGCTTTCTTT.

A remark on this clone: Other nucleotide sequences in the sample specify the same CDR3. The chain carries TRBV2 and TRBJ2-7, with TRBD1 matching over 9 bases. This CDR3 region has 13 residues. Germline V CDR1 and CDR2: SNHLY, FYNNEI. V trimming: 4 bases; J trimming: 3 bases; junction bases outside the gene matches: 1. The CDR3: CASSGQGVYEQYF. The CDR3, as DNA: TGTGCCAGCAGTGGACAGGGGGTCTACGAGCAGTACTTC.

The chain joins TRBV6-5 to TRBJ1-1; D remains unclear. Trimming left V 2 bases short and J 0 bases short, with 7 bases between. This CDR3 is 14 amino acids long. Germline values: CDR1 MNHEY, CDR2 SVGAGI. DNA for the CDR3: TGTGCCAGCAGTTACGCGGGCCTGAACACTGAAGCTTTCTTT. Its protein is CASSYAGLNTEAFF.

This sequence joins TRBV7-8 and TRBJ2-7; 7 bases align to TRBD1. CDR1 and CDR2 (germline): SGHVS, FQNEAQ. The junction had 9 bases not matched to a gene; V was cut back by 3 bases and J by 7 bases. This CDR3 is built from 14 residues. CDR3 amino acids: CASSLRAGGREQYF. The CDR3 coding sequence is TGTGCCAGCAGCTTGAGGGCAGGGGGTCGGGAGCAGTACTTC.

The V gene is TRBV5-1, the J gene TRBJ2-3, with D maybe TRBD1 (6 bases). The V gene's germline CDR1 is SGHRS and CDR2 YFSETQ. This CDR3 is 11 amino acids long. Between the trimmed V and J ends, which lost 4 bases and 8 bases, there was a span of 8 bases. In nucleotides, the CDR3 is TGCGCCAGCAGCGTACAGGGTACGCAGTATTTT. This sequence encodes CASSVQGTQYF.

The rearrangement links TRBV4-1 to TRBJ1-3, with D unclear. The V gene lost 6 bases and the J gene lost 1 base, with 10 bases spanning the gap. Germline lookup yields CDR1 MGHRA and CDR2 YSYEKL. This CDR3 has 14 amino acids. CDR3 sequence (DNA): TGCGCCAGCAGGAATACAGCATCTGGAAACACCATATATTTT. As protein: CASRNTASGNTIYF.